This TCR beta chain was sequenced in a study of CD8 T cells in ankylosing spondylitis. General study points: Within ankylosing spondylitis blood, a TCR beta motif made up of under 10 highly homologous variants appeared to be characteristic.

This clonotype was counted ten times or more. Its antigen is undetermined. Quantitative molecular-barcoded 5'-RACE generated the TCR beta libraries. TCRdb re-called the 5' RACE reads through MiXCR, storing one row per CDR3 protein. This sample has roughly 350,000 distinct CDR3 sequences, with approximately 8% found just once. The receptor's source is a male donor with ankylosing spondylitis. Sequenced material: blood, either unsorted or a sorted T cell fraction (not recorded which).

In DNA, the CDR3 is TGCGCCAGCAGCTCCGGGACTAGCGGGAGATACGAGCAGTACTTC. It is translated as CASSSGTSGRYEQYF. This chain connects TRBV5-1 to TRBJ2-7; 14 positions match TRBD2. The CDR3 covers 15 residues. Germline V gene lookup returns CDR1 SGHRS and CDR2 YFSETQ. The V gene end was trimmed by 3 bases and the J gene end by 4 bases; junction bases not matched to a gene: 3.